The sample holds a few counts of the clone carrying this T cell receptor (beta chain). What it recognizes is unknown. Germline V lookup: CDR1 SGHKS, CDR2 YYEKEE (reference sequence). The CDR3 spans 13 residues. V lost 3 bases and J lost 6, with 9 bases in between. The sample originates from a study of T cells in Graves' hyperthyroidism and ophthalmopathy. Across the whole study: Blood was drawn when the patient was first diagnosed and still untreated.

The CDR3 regions of TCR beta were amplified from RNA transcripts. Carried out on the TCR CDR3, a first-round RT-PCR used the HTBI primer set. TCRdb recomputed calls from the multiplex PCR reads with MiXCR, one row per CDR3 protein. The repertoire includes about 400,000 distinct CDR3 sequences, over 12% of them detected once, and around 27% sits in the top ten. Findings of the study overall: Ophthalmopathy cases were set apart from stable hyperthyroidism by a 13 V-J model.

The authors obtained PBMCs from roughly 10 ml of fresh peripheral blood. This chain joins TRBV5-5 and TRBJ2-2, with unresolved D. Sequenced input: blood. This sequence was found in a man over 45 with Graves' ophthalmopathy. The CDR3: CASSSEYSGELFF. In DNA form, the CDR3 reads TGTGCCAGCAGCTCTGAGTATTCCGGGGAGCTGTTTTTT.